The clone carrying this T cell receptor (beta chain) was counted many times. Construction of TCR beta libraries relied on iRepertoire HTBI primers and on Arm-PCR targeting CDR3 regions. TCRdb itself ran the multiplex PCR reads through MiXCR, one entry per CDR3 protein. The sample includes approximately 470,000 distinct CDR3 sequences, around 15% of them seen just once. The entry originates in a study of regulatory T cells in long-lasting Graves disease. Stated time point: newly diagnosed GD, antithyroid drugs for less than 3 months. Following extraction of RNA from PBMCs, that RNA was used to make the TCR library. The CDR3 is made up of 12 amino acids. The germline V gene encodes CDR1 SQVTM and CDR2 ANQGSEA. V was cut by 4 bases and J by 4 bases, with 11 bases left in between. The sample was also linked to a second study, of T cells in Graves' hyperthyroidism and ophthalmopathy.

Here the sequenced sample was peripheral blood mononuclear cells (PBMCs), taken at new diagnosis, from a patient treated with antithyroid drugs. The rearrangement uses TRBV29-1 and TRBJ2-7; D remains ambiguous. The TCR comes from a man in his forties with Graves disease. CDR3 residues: CSVGLTAYEQYF. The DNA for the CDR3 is TGCAGCGTTGGACTCACAGCTTACGAGCAGTACTTC.